What follows are 8 T cell receptor beta chains derived from one specimen sequenced in a study of radiotherapy plus CTLA-4 blockade in lung cancer. TCRdb's copy holds only in-frame clones and misses some; the assay was immunoSEQ multiplex PCR. The data contain about 98,000 clones, about 91% of them singletons. The source material was peripheral blood, sampled from a patient treated with radiotherapy plus ipilimumab. The receptors were gathered from a human donor with non-small cell lung cancer that progressed on radiotherapy plus ipilimumab.

The rearrangement joins TRBV5-6 to TRBJ2-7, with 8 bases fitting TRBD2. Germline V lookup: CDR1 SGHDT, CDR2 YYEEEE. CDR3 length: 15 amino acids. With 7 bases clipped from V and 5 bases from J, the junction kept 14 bases outside the gene matches. CDR3 nucleotide sequence: TGTGCCAGCCAGCCGGGGGGACTAGACTACAACGAGCAGTACTTC. Translating gives CASQPGGLDYNEQYF.

J is TRBJ2-3 and V is TRBV4-1, with D possibly called TRBD1 or TRBD2 (6 bases each). CDR1 MGHRA and CDR2 YSYEKL come from the germline V gene. Trimming pared 4 bases from V and 1 base from J, leaving 24 bases between. This CDR3 spans 19 amino acids. As DNA, the CDR3 is TGCGCCAGCAGCCCGTGGGGGGCGCGTGTCGGCGTCGGCACAGATACGCAGTATTTT. As protein: CASSPWGARVGVGTDTQYF.

V usage is TRBV19 and J usage is TRBJ1-1; D gene unclear. Germline CDR1 is LNHDA and CDR2 is SQIVND (reference sequence). V lost 10 bases, J lost 0 bases, and 6 bases lay in between. The CDR3 totals 11 residues. The CDR3 nucleotides are TGTGCCACACAGTTGAACACTGAAGCTTTCTTT. It codes for CATQLNTEAFF.

This sequence joins TRBV10-1 and TRBJ1-1; D remains ambiguous. With 2 bases removed from V and 2 bases from J, the gap between germline ends came to 12 bases. From germline, CDR1 is WNHNN and CDR2 SYGVQD (reference sequence). CDR3 length: 15 amino acids. CDR3 residues: CASSETSSINTEAFF. The CDR3 region has the DNA TGCGCCAGCAGTGAGACATCCTCTATAAACACTGAAGCTTTCTTT.

The chain is built from TRBV2 and TRBJ2-7, with 8 positions matching TRBD1. The ends lost 6 bases at V and 0 bases at J; junction bases unmatched: 4. From germline, CDR1 is SNHLY and CDR2 FYNNEI. This CDR3 has 14 residues. The CDR3 is CASRRDRSSYEQYF. The CDR3 region has the DNA TGTGCCAGCAGGCGGGACAGGAGCTCCTACGAGCAGTACTTC.

This chain joins TRBV30 and TRBJ1-1, with 9 bases fitting TRBD1. Germline trimming cut 2 bases from V and 12 bases from J; bases unmatched to any gene: 4. The CDR3 contains 11 residues. Germline V gives CDR1 GTSNPN, CDR2 SVGIG (reference sequence). CDR3 DNA: TGTGCCTGGAGTCGGACAGGGGAGTCTTTCTTT. Translation gives CAWSRTGESFF.

The chain uses TRBV2 and TRBJ1-5; TRBD1 matches 9 bases. This CDR3 spans 15 amino acids. The J segment lost 6 bases and the V segment lost 6 bases, leaving 9 bases of the junction unmatched. The germline gives CDR1 SNHLY, CDR2 FYNNEI. The CDR3 spells CASREQGADSQPQHF. The CDR3 DNA sequence: TGTGCCAGCAGGGAACAGGGGGCTGATAGTCAGCCCCAGCATTTT.

In DNA form, the CDR3 reads TGTGCCAGCAGCTTCCAACTAGCGGGAGATTACGAGCAGTACTTC. Its translation is CASSFQLAGDYEQYF. The chain couples TRBV11-2 to TRBJ2-7; 11 bases are shared with TRBD2. Losses at the gene ends were 3 bases for V and 4 bases for J; bases not matched to a gene: 5. The CDR3 runs to 15 residues. Germline CDR1 reads SGHAT; CDR2 reads FQNNGV.